This T cell receptor (beta chain) originates from a study of blood T cell repertoires in COVID-19. The overall study: Collection of acute and convalescent COVID-19 samples took place in the United States, Italy and Spain. Nucleic acid was either cDNA or gDNA, and it came from T cells, B-cell-depleted T cells, or PBMCs.

Original analysis: Amplification of reference gene primers provided the estimated nucleated cell counts. TCRdb keeps only in-frame clones here, not all; method: immunoSEQ multiplex PCR. From that table come the V and J calls and clone size; the DNA was used to work out D and trimming. The sample consists of approximately 110,000 clones, roughly 80% of them appearing once. The source material was peripheral blood. The source of this sequence is a woman in her sixties or seventies with acute or convalescent COVID-19.

The CDR3 loop reads CASRAGTSVDEQFF. The CDR3, as DNA: TGTGCCAGCAGGGCCGGGACTAGCGTCGATGAGCAGTTCTTC. The genes are TRBV5-4 and TRBJ2-1, with 10 bases fitting TRBD2. Germline CDR1 reads SGHNT; CDR2 reads YYREEE (reference sequence). This CDR3 is built from 14 residues. V gave up 5 bases and J gave up 8 bases; unmatched junction bases: 7.